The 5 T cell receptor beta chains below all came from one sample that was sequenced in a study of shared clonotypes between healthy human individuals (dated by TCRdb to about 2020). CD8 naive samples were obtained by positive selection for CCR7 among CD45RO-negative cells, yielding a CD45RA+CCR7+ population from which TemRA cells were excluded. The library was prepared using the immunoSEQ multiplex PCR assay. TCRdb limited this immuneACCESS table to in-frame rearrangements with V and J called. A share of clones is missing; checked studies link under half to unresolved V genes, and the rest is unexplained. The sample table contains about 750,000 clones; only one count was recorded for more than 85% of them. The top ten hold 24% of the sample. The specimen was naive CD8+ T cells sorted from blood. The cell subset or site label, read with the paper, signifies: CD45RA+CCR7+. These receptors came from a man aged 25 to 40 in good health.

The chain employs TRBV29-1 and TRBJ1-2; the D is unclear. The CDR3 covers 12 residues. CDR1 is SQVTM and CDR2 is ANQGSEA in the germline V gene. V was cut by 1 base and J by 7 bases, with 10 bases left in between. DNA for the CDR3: TGCAGCGTTGAAGCGCTCAAGGGTGGCTACACCTTC. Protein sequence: CSVEALKGGYTF.

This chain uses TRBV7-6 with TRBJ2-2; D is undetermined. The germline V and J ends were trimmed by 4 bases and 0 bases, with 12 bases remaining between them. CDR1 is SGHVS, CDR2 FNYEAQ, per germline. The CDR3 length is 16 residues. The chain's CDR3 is CASSSSHPPNTGELFF. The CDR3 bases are TGTGCCAGCAGCTCCTCCCACCCCCCGAACACCGGGGAGCTGTTTTTT.

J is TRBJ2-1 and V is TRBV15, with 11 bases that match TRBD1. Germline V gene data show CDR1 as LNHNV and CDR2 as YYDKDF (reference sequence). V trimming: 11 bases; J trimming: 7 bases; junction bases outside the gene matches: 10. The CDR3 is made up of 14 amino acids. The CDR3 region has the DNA TGTGCCGTCACCGGGACAGGGGGTTCAAATGAGCAGTTCTTC. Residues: CAVTGTGGSNEQFF.

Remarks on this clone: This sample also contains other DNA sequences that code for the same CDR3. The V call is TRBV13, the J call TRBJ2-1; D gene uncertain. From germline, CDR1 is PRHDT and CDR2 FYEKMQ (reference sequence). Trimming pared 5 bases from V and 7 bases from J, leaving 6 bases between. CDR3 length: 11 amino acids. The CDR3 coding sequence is TGTGCCAGCAGCCCGAGGAATGAGCAGTTCTTC. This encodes CASSPRNEQFF. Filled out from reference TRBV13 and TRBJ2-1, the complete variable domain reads AAGVIQSPRHLIKEKRETATLKCYPIPRHDTVYWYQQGPGQDPQFLISFYEKMQSDKGSIPDRFSAQQFSDYHSELNMSSLELGDSALYFCASSPRNEQFFGPGTRLTVL.

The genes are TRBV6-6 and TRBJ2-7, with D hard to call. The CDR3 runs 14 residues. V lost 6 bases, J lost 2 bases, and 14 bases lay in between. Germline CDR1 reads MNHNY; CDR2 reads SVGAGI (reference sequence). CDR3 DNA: TGTGCCAGCAGGTCCGCCTATGCGGCCTACGAGCAGTACTTC. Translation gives CASRSAYAAYEQYF.